Listed here are 14 T cell receptor beta chains from one sample, sequenced in a study of shared clonotypes between healthy human individuals. Clones were read by immunoSEQ multiplex PCR, and TCRdb kept only the in-frame ones, dropping some. The table lists roughly 1,500,000 clones, 98% of them singletons. The source material was naive CD4+ T cells sorted from blood. Subset indicated: CD45RA+ positively selected. These receptors all come from a man between 25 and 39 years old in good health.

The rearrangement uses TRBV18 and TRBJ2-1; D remains unclear. The germline gives CDR1 KGHSH, CDR2 LQKENI. V was cut by 2 bases and J by 3 bases, with 11 bases left in between. This CDR3 contains 15 residues. The CDR3: CASSPSPVDYNEQFF. The CDR3 DNA reads as TGTGCCAGCTCACCATCGCCGGTGGACTACAATGAGCAGTTCTTC.

With respect to this clone: Other DNA sequences within the sample encode an identical CDR3. The genes are TRBV18 and TRBJ2-7, with a possible D match to TRBD2 (6 bases). V was shortened by 3 bases and J by 3 bases, with 12 bases between the two germline ends. The CDR3 covers 14 residues. Germline V lookup: CDR1 KGHSH, CDR2 LQKENI. Written as DNA, the CDR3 is TGTGCCAGCTCACCTGCCGGGACTGACTACGAGCAGTACTTC. It specifies CASSPAGTDYEQYF. Full variable domain (missing parts from reference TRBV18 and TRBJ2-7): NAGVMQNPRHLVRRRGQEARLRCSPMKGHSHVYWYRQLPEEGLKFMVYLQKENIIDESGMPKERFSAEFPKEGPSILRIQQVVRGDSAAYFCASSPAGTDYEQYFGPGTRLTVT.

The J gene is TRBJ2-7, the V gene TRBV7-2, with D possibly matching TRBD1 (5 bases). The V end lost 3 bases, the J end lost 2 bases, and 11 bases lay between the germline ends. Germline CDR1 SGHTA, CDR2 FQGNSA. This CDR3 comprises 14 residues. The CDR3 sequence is CASSFAREAYEQYF. The CDR3, as DNA: TGTGCCAGCAGCTTCGCCAGGGAAGCCTACGAGCAGTACTTC. The whole variable domain, filled in from reference TRBV7-2 and TRBJ2-7, reads GAGVSQSPSNKVTEKGKDVELRCDPISGHTALYWYRQSLGQGLEFLIYFQGNSAPDKSGLPSDRFSAERTGGSVSTLTIQRTQQEDSAVYLCASSFAREAYEQYFGPGTRLTVT.

V is TRBV2 and J is TRBJ2-7; D is possibly TRBD1 or TRBD2 (5 bases each). The V and J ends lost 8 bases and 2 bases respectively, with 13 bases between them. The CDR3 runs to 13 residues. Germline V gene sequence: CDR1 SNHLY, CDR2 FYNNEI. In nucleotides, the CDR3 is TGTGCCAGCCGGGGCTGGGGGACCTACGAGCAGTACTTC. This codes for CASRGWGTYEQYF.

The chain carries TRBV5-1 and TRBJ2-2, with 8 bases fitting TRBD2. The CDR3 is 16 residues long. The V gene end was trimmed by 4 bases and the J gene end by 6 bases; junction bases not matched to a gene: 11. The germline V gene has CDR1 SGHRS and CDR2 YFSETQ. The CDR3, as DNA: TGCGCCAGCAGCGTCCCCATGGCGGGAGGACCCGGGGAGCTGTTTTTT. As protein: CASSVPMAGGPGELFF.

The V gene is TRBV28, the J gene TRBJ2-1, with a weak D call TRBD1 (5 bases). Trimming shortened V by 5 bases and J by 5 bases, and 13 bases separated the two germline ends. Germline lookup yields CDR1 MDHEN and CDR2 SYDVKM. CDR3 length: 14 residues. The CDR3 sequence is CASSQRQIHNEQFF. In DNA form, the CDR3 reads TGTGCCAGCAGTCAAAGACAGATTCACAATGAGCAGTTCTTC.

V and J are TRBV5-5 and TRBJ2-5, with 13 positions matching TRBD2. The CDR3 contains 17 residues. The germline CDR1 and CDR2 sequences are SGHKS and YYEKEE (reference sequence). Unmatched junction bases numbered 10, after V lost 4 bases and J lost 4 bases. CDR3 nucleotide sequence: TGTGCCAGCAGCCGGACTAGCGGGAGTTCATCGGCAGAGACCCAGTACTTC. This gives the protein CASSRTSGSSSAETQYF.

The rearrangement uses TRBV4-1 and TRBJ2-2; D gene ambiguous. Germline V gives CDR1 MGHRA, CDR2 YSYEKL. This CDR3 comprises 13 residues. V lost 4 bases and J 7 bases, leaving 10 bases between the germline ends. CDR3 sequence reads: CASSLAWNGELFF. As DNA, the CDR3 is TGCGCCAGCAGCCTAGCCTGGAACGGGGAGCTGTTTTTT.

The rearrangement uses TRBV6-5 and TRBJ1-2; D is uncertain. The V gene's germline CDR1 is MNHEY and CDR2 SVGAGI. The CDR3 runs 15 residues. Trimming pared 10 bases from V and 7 bases from J, leaving 25 bases between. CDR3 sequence (DNA): TGTGCCACCCTGGTTGGCCAGGCCCCCTTCAGTGGCTACACCTTC. It encodes CATLVGQAPFSGYTF.

On this clone itself: The sample has other DNA sequences that encode this CDR3 too. The V gene is TRBV2, the J gene TRBJ2-2; TRBD1 agrees at 8 bases. Germline CDR1 reads SNHLY; CDR2 reads FYNNEI. The CDR3 has 14 amino acids. V was pared by 4 bases and J by 7 bases, with 5 bases of the junction left unmatched. CDR3 sequence (DNA): TGTGCCAGCAGTGCCGGGACAGGACGCGGGGAGCTGTTTTTT. Protein sequence: CASSAGTGRGELFF.

About this clone: Other DNA variants within this sample encode the same CDR3. The rearrangement uses TRBV5-1 and TRBJ2-3; D might be TRBD1 or TRBD2, each matching 5 bases. The CDR3 extends over 14 amino acids. The V gene's germline CDR1 is SGHRS and CDR2 YFSETQ. V was shortened by 4 bases and J by 2 bases, with 11 bases between the two germline ends. In DNA form, the CDR3 reads TGCGCCAGCAGCCTGGGGGTGACCACAGATACGCAGTATTTT. Translation gives CASSLGVTTDTQYF.

The rearrangement joins TRBV7-8 to TRBJ1-5; 7 positions agree with TRBD1. The CDR3 is 15 amino acids. V lost 5 bases to trimming and J lost 6 bases; unmatched junction nucleotides: 10. Per the germline V gene, CDR1 is SGHVS and CDR2 is FQNEAQ. The CDR3 nucleotides are TGTGCCAGCAGCGAGACAGGGCTTCGAGGTCAGCCCCAGCATTTT. Translating gives CASSETGLRGQPQHF.

The chain recombines TRBV25-1 with TRBJ1-4; possible D gene TRBD1, 5 bases. V dropped 2 bases and J dropped 8 bases, with 12 bases sitting between them. CDR1 and CDR2 from the germline V gene are MGHDK and SYGVNS. The CDR3 is 14 amino acids. In DNA, the CDR3 is TGTGCCAGCAGTGAACAGGGTTCAGACGAAAAACTGTTTTTT. Encoded protein: CASSEQGSDEKLFF.

This chain connects TRBV5-1 to TRBJ2-1, with 7 bases fitting TRBD2. This CDR3 spans 15 amino acids. The ends lost 4 bases at V and 4 bases at J; junction bases unmatched: 8. Germline values: CDR1 SGHRS, CDR2 YFSETQ. The CDR3 spells CASSQGGRQYNEQFF. CDR3 DNA: TGCGCCAGCAGCCAGGGCGGGAGACAGTACAATGAGCAGTTCTTC.